This T cell receptor beta chain was documented in a study of T cell responses to AZD1222 COVID-19 vaccine. Method: immunoSEQ multiplex PCR; TCRdb's copy keeps in-frame clones and lacks some. Here the sample spans around 150,000 clones, around 94% being singletons. CDR1 is SGHTA, CDR2 FQGNSA, per germline. Trimming at V came to 5 bases and at J to 4 bases, leaving 7 bases not matched to a gene. The CDR3 sequence is 15 residues long. Note on this clone: Its antigen is not identified.

The study's findings and limits: Recipients of AZD1222 seropositive at baseline numbered only 5 or 6. Reportedly, nearly half the spike-specific TCRs target unmutated variant regions.

The chain links TRBV7-2 to TRBJ2-2; 7 nucleotides align to TRBD2. The sequence was obtained from an adult in good health. The specimen comprised peripheral blood, sampled on day 0 of AZD1222 vaccination. The CDR3 sequence: CASSPGRRRTGELFF. In DNA form, the CDR3 reads TGTGCCAGCAGCCCCGGGAGGCGGCGCACCGGGGAGCTGTTTTTT.